This entry describes one T cell receptor (beta chain). The data derive from a study of blood T cells in healthy people across ages. Using a J-beta primer mix together with a sample-barcoded 5' primer, a second PCR was run for 7 to 11 cycles. TCRdb fed the 5' RACE reads into MiXCR, producing one record per CDR3 protein. Of over 1.5 million distinct CDR3 sequences listed, roughly 50% are singletons. The germline V gene has CDR1 LGHNA and CDR2 YNFKEQ. CDR3 length: 14 amino acids. Trimming shortened V by 0 bases and J by 3 bases, and 9 bases separated the two germline ends. Material for sequencing was blood. The receptor was isolated from a middle-aged woman in good health. The J gene is TRBJ2-7, the V gene TRBV4-2; a possible D gene is TRBD1 (5 bases). This CDR3 reads CASSQEAGYYEQYF. The CDR3 DNA sequence: TGTGCCAGCAGCCAAGAGGCAGGGTACTACGAGCAGTACTTC.